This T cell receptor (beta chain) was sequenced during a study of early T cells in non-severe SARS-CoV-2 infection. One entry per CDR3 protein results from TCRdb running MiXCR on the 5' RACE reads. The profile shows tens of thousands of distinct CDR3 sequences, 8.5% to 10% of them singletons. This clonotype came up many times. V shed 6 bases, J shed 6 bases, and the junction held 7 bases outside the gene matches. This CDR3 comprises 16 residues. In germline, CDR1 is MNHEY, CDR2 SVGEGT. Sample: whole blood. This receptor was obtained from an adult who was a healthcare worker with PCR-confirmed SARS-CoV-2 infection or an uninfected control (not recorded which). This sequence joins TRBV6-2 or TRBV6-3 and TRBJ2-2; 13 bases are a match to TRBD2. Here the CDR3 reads CASRQDGTSGAGELFF. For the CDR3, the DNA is TGTGCCAGCAGACAAGACGGGACTAGCGGGGCCGGGGAGCTGTTTTTT.